The present entry profiles one T cell receptor beta chain with its context. 13 Jbeta primers and 60 Vbeta primers were used for the PCR. Clones were read by immunoSEQ multiplex PCR, and TCRdb kept only the in-frame ones, dropping some. The repertoire holds about 200,000 clones, roughly 68% seen once, with about 3% in the top ten. The record originates from a study of cytomegalovirus exposure and HLA in healthy donors. Trimming removed 6 bases from V and 9 bases from J; junction bases left unmatched: 8. This CDR3 has 14 residues. The V gene's germline CDR1 is SGHNT and CDR2 YYREEE (reference sequence).

The receptor was derived from a man aged 35 to 55 in good health and CMV-seropositive. Sequencing was performed on PBMCs. The chain links TRBV5-4 to TRBJ2-1; 11 bases agree with TRBD2. The CDR3 region is CASIVAGGPGEQFF. CDR3 DNA: TGTGCCAGCATAGTAGCGGGGGGGCCGGGTGAGCAGTTCTTC.